This T cell receptor (beta chain) originates from a study of human T cells and chemical hapten exposure. Whole-study findings and limits: Correlating positively with patch test score were the PT1 expanded TCR counts.

The CDR3 extends over 15 amino acids. Germline CDR1 SGHRS, CDR2 YFSETQ. V shed 4 bases, J shed 5 bases, and the junction held 8 bases outside the gene matches. One entry per CDR3 protein, called by TCRdb with MiXCR from the RACE reads. Counted here are 95,000 to 150,000 distinct CDR3 sequences, 11% occurring once; the ten biggest clones make up approximately 2.5%. Time point described: patch test 3, about 24 weeks after DPC sensitization. Stated treatment: therapeutic diphenylcyclopropenone sensitization with weekly scalp DPC. Blood sampling preceded each patch test application. With regard to this clonotype: Its target is not known.

The gene calls are TRBV5-1 and TRBJ2-3, with TRBD1 matching 9 bases. The sequencing used whole blood, collected in connection with sensitization to the hapten diphenylcyclopropenone (DPC). The receptor was isolated from a woman in her forties or fifties with alopecia areata. Some clones in this sample may be carry-over from other donors' samples. In DNA, the CDR3 is TGCGCCAGCAGCACCGGGACAGGGTCCCTAGATACGCAGTATTTT. It codes for CASSTGTGSLDTQYF.